The TCR beta chain under discussion was sequenced for a study of T cells after yellow fever vaccination. Study outcomes and limitations: Among all clonotypes, a small share was observed in both CD4 and CD8 compartments. Primary-vaccination clones mostly resurfaced post-booster (nearly 97% CD4, about 87% CD8). It was a weaker secondary response, yet one that peaked faster, at day 5 versus 15.

One entry per CDR3 protein, called by TCRdb with MiXCR from the 5' RACE reads. The table has about 580,000 distinct CDR3 sequences, around 16% seen once. Turning to this clonotype: The antigen remains unidentified.

Trimming took off 7 bases at V and 2 bases at J, with 7 bases between the two ends. This CDR3 contains 12 residues. Germline V gene lookup returns CDR1 SNHLY and CDR2 FYNNEI. V and J are TRBV2 and TRBJ2-3; D call uncertain. The receptor's source is a man aged 18 to 29 who received the YFV17D yellow fever vaccine. The sequences come from PBMCs, collected 5 to 6 days after the first yellow fever vaccination. The CDR3 region has the DNA TGTGCCAGCAAAGACAACACAGATACGCAGTATTTT. Translation gives CASKDNTDTQYF.